This T cell receptor beta chain was sequenced for a study of monozygotic twins with inflammatory bowel disease. TCR libraries each used around 3.5 ug of total RNA. TCRdb re-called the 5' RACE reads and gives one entry per CDR3 protein, without DNA. This repertoire includes some 300,000 distinct CDR3 sequences. The germline CDR1 and CDR2 sequences are ENHRY and SYGVKD. CDR3 size: 11 residues. Donors each gave less than 3 ml of blood. Isolation of total RNA was performed on whole blood, with no prior T cell sorting. The clonotype was recovered from a human donor with ulcerative colitis or Crohn's disease, or a healthy co-twin of an affected twin (not recorded which). The chain employs TRBV10-3 and TRBJ2-3; TCRdb's D call of TRBD2 is untestable without DNA. The sample comprised blood. CDR3 in amino acids: CATKGGDTQYF.